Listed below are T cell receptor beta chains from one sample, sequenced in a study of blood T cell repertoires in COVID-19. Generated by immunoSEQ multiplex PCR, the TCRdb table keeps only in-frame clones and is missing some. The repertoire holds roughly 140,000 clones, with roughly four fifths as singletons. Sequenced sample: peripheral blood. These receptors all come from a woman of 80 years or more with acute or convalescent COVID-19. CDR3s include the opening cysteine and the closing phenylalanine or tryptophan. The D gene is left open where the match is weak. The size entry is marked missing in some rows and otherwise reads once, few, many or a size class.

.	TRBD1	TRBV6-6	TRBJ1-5	CASTDTGGDQPQHF	TGTGCCAGCACCGACACAGGGGGTGACCAGCCCCAGCATTTT
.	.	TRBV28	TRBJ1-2	CASRSHPQGIDYGYTF	TGTGCCAGCAGAAGTCATCCCCAGGGAATTGACTATGGCTACACCTTC
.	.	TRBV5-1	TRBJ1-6	CASSPSYPDRRSPLHF	TGCGCCAGCAGCCCCTCTTACCCGGACAGACGGTCACCCCTCCACTTT
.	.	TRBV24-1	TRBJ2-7	CATSESGDSSYEQYF	TGTGCCACCAGTGAGTCCGGAGACAGTTCCTACGAGCAGTACTTC
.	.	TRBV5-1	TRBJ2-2	CASTPGLIDTGELFF	TGCGCCAGCACGCCCGGACTGATAGACACCGGGGAGCTGTTTTTT
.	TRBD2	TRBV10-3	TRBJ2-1	CAISEQGRAAGNEQFF	TGTGCCATCAGTGAACAAGGGAGGGCCGCTGGCAATGAGCAGTTCTTC
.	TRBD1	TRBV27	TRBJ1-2	CASSPRSDRGLGYTF	TGTGCCAGCAGTCCCCGGTCCGACAGGGGATTGGGCTACACCTTC
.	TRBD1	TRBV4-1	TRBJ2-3	CASSEYRDRDSIAQYF	TGCGCCAGCAGCGAATACCGGGACAGGGATTCAATCGCGCAGTATTTT
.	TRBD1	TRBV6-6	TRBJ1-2	CASSYTGAGGYTF	TGTGCCAGCAGTTACACAGGGGCTGGAGGCTACACCTTC
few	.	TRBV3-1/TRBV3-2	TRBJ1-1	CASSQAGGDTEAFF	TGTGCCAGCAGCCAGGCGGGGGGAGACACTGAAGCTTTCTTT
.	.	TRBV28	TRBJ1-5	CASSLMGVTSNQPQHF	TGTGCCAGCAGCCTGATGGGCGTCACGAGCAATCAGCCCCAGCATTTT
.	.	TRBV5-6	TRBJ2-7	CASTYRRGFYEQYF	TGTGCCAGCACCTATCGCAGGGGATTCTACGAGCAGTACTTC
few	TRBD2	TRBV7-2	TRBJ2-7	CASRETSGNFYEQYF	TGTGCCAGCAGGGAGACTAGCGGGAACTTCTACGAGCAGTACTTC
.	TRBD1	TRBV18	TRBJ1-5	CASSERTGGSSNQPQHF	TGTGCCAGCTCAGAGCGGACAGGAGGGTCTAGCAATCAGCCCCAGCATTTT
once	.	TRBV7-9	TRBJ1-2	CASIPWGPDYGYTF	TGTGCCAGCATCCCCTGGGGGCCCGACTATGGCTACACCTTC
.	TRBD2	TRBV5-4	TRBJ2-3	CASSGGLAGATTDTQYF	TGTGCCAGCAGCGGTGGACTAGCGGGAGCTACCACAGATACGCAGTATTTT
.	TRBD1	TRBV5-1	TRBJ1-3	CASSLGDRVVGNTIYF	TGCGCCAGCAGCTTGGGAGACAGGGTGGTTGGAAACACCATATATTTT
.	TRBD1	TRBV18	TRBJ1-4	CASSPTPWDSNEKLFF	TGTGCCAGCTCACCAACTCCCTGGGACAGTAATGAAAAACTGTTTTTT
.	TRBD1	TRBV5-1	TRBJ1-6	CASSLSGGNSPLHF	TGCGCCAGCAGCTTGTCAGGGGGGAATTCACCCCTCCACTTT
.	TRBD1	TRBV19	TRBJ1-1	CASSIGTVGTEAFF	TGTGCCAGTAGTATCGGGACAGTCGGCACTGAAGCTTTCTTT
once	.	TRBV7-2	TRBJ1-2	CASSSLRPNYGYTF	TGTGCCAGCAGCTCCCTGAGGCCTAACTATGGCTACACCTTC
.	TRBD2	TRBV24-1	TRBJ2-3	CATHWTSGGATQYF	TGTGCCACCCATTGGACTAGCGGGGGAGCGACGCAGTATTTT
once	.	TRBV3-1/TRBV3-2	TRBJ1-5	CADQTVSNQPQHF	TGTGCCGACCAGACAGTTAGCAATCAGCCCCAGCATTTT
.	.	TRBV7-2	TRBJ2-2	CASSWGRGELFF	TGTGCCAGCAGCTGGGGCCGCGGGGAGCTGTTTTTT
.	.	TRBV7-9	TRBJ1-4	CASSPWGTTNEKLFF	TGTGCCAGCAGCCCCTGGGGCACAACTAATGAAAAACTGTTTTTT
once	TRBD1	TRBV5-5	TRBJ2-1	CASSDRDRGNNEQFF	TGTGCCAGCAGCGACCGGGACAGGGGAAACAATGAGCAGTTCTTC
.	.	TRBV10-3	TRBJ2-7	CAISVSGLLYEQYF	TGTGCCATCAGTGTGTCCGGACTACTCTACGAGCAGTACTTC
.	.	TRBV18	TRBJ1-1	CASSPPTGVWTEAFF	TGTGCCAGCTCACCACCGACAGGTGTATGGACTGAAGCTTTCTTT
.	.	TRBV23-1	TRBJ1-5	CASSLVTPSNQPQHF	TGCGCCAGCAGTCTAGTAACCCCTAGCAATCAGCCCCAGCATTTT
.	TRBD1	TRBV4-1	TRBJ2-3	CASSQGRDRTSTDTQYF	TGCGCCAGCAGCCAGGGACGGGACAGAACTAGCACAGATACGCAGTATTTT
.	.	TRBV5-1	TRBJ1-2	CASSFSSGDYGYTF	TGCGCCAGCAGCTTTTCGTCAGGGGACTATGGCTACACCTTC
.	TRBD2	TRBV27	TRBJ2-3	CASSSSGEGGQYF	TGTGCCAGCAGTTCCAGCGGGGAAGGCGGGCAGTATTTT
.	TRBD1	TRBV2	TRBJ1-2	CASPKDRGVNYGYTF	TGTGCCAGCCCAAAGGACAGGGGGGTTAACTATGGCTACACCTTC
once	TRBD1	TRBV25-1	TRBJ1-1	CASSVDFSWGRGVTEAFF	TGTGCCAGCAGTGTGGACTTCTCGTGGGGCAGGGGGGTCACTGAAGCTTTCTTT
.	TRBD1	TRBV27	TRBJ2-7	CASSLSRDSYEQYF	TGTGCCAGCAGTTTAAGTCGGGACAGCTACGAGCAGTACTTC
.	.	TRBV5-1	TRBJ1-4	CASSYSTDEKLFF	TGCGCCAGCAGCTACTCGACAGATGAAAAACTGTTTTTT
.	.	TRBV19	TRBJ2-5	CASSTLGQETQYF	TGTGCCAGTAGTACTCTCGGGCAAGAGACCCAGTACTTC
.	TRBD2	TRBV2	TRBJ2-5	CASSGLAGAETQYF	TGTGCCAGCAGCGGACTAGCGGGAGCGGAGACCCAGTACTTC
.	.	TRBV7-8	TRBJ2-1	CASSPRGRYNEQFF	TGTGCCAGCAGCCCGCGGGGACGATACAATGAGCAGTTCTTC
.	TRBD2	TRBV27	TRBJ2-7	CASSLSFGTTNNEQYF	TGTGCCAGCAGTTTATCGTTTGGGACTACCAATAACGAGCAGTACTTC
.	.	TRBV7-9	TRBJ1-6	CASSRDSLNSPLHF	TGTGCCAGCAGTCGCGACAGTCTTAATTCACCCCTCCACTTT
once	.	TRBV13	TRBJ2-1	CASSYTGGPYNEQFF	TGTGCCAGCAGCTATACGGGGGGCCCCTACAATGAGCAGTTCTTC
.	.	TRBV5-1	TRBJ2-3	CASISRGFTDTQYF	TGCGCCAGCATCAGTCGCGGGTTCACAGATACGCAGTATTTT
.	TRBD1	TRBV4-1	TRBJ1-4	CASSRTGTVNEKLFF	TGCGCCAGCAGCCGAACCGGGACAGTTAATGAAAAACTGTTTTTT
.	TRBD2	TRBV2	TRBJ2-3	CATVTSGSTDTQYF	TGTGCCACAGTAACTAGCGGGAGCACAGATACGCAGTATTTT
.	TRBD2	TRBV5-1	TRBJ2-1	CASSLRASGRMNEQFF	TGCGCCAGCAGCTTGCGCGCTAGCGGGAGAATGAATGAGCAGTTCTTC
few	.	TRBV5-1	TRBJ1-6	CASSLGPYREYNSPLHF	TGCGCCAGCAGCTTGGGGCCGTACAGGGAATATAATTCACCCCTCCACTTT
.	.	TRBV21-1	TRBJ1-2	CASSLRGQWCYYGYTF	TGTGCCAGCAGCCTACGCGGACAGTGGTGTTACTATGGCTACACCTTC
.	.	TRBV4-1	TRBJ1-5	CASSPGQQHQPQHF	TGCGCCAGCAGCCCAGGACAGCAGCATCAGCCCCAGCATTTT
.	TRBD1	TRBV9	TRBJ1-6	CASSANVRGRGLNSPLHF	TGTGCCAGCAGCGCCAACGTGAGGGGCAGGGGGCTTAATTCACCCCTCCACTTT
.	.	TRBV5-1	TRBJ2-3	CASSLEGRGVTDTQYF	TGCGCCAGCAGCTTGGAGGGTCGCGGGGTAACAGATACGCAGTATTTT
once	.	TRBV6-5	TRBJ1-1	CASSPLTPIGKAFF	TGTGCCAGCAGCCCCCTAACTCCCATCGGTAAAGCTTTCTTT
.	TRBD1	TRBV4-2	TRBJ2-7	CASSRDGRDSIYEQYF	TGTGCCAGCAGCCGTGATGGCCGGGACAGCATATACGAGCAGTACTTC